Sequencing of this TCR beta chain was carried out in a study of cytomegalovirus exposure and HLA in healthy donors. Across the whole study: Early release data held 75 million to 90 million unique TCRs from HLA-typed donors.

Study conclusions and caveats: Sequencing had likely introduced a cluster of highly shared sequence variants as an artifact. Later analysis identified several of the most significant clusters that appeared linked to common viral pathogens.

The CDR3 totals 15 residues. CDR1 is SNHLY, CDR2 FYNNEI, per germline. The ends lost 4 bases at V and 3 bases at J; junction bases unmatched: 7. A multiplex PCR was run with 60 Vbeta primers and 13 Jbeta primers. In the original processing: In a later analysis, the count reached some 75 million unique TCR beta chains, with 8.5 million to 14 million shared. The data were produced by immunoSEQ multiplex PCR, yet TCRdb's version contains in-frame clones alone and is incomplete. Clone size and V and J calls were adopted from that table, with D and trimming inferred from the DNA. The sample consists of 60,000 to 85,000 clones, 60% to 85% of them appearing once. As to this clone: Its specificity is unknown.

This TCR was recovered from a man aged 40-55 years in good health and CMV-seronegative. Sequencing used PBMCs. The chain is built from TRBV2 and TRBJ2-3, with 7 positions matching TRBD2. The CDR3 is CASSVGGSKTDTQYF. The CDR3 DNA follows: TGTGCCAGCAGTGTGGGCGGGAGCAAGACAGATACGCAGTATTTT.